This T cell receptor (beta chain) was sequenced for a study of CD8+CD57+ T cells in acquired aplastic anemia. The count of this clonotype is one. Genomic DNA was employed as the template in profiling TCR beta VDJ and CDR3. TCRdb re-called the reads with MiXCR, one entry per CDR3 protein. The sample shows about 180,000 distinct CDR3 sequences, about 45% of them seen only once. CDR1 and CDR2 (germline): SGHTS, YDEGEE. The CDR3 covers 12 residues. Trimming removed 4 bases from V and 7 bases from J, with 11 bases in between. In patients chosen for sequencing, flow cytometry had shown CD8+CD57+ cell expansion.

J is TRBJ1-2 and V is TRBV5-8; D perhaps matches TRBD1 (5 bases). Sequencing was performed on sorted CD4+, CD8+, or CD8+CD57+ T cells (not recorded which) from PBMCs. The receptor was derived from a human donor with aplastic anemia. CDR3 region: CASSRGTSGYTF. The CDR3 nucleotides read TGTGCCAGCAGCAGAGGGACGTCTGGCTACACCTTC.